The 21 T cell receptor beta chains in this list originate from one sample, sequenced in a study of T cell responses to AZD1222 COVID-19 vaccine (dated by TCRdb to the early 2020s). Taken with the paper, the label for time point translates to: about 28 days (+/-7) after the second vaccine dose. The library was obtained by the immunoSEQ multiplex PCR assay. TCRdb took this table from immuneACCESS and kept in-frame rearrangements with V and J called. Such tables lack part of the clones; where checked against another copy, unresolved V genes explain under half of the gap, and the rest is unexplained. This sample gives 140,000 to 150,000 clones in total; around 90% of them show up just once. The ten most abundant clones make up approximately 3.8% of the sample. This material consisted of peripheral blood, taken 28 days after the second AZD1222 dose. These TCRs come from an adult who received the AZD1222 COVID-19 vaccine.

V and J are TRBV30 and TRBJ2-2; no reliable D call. Germline V gene sequence: CDR1 GTSNPN, CDR2 SVGIG (reference sequence). Trimming took off 4 bases at V and 2 bases at J, with 8 bases between the two ends. The CDR3 is made up of 13 amino acids. DNA for the CDR3: TGTGCCTGGAATAGCCTCAACACCGGGGAGCTGTTTTTT. Its translation is CAWNSLNTGELFF.

This clone was picked up one time. The V and J genes are TRBV9 and TRBJ2-1, with TRBD2 matching 8 bases. The V and J ends lost 0 bases and 1 base, in that order; junction bases with no gene match: 3. The CDR3 totals 16 residues. The V gene's germline CDR1 is SGDLS and CDR2 YYNGEE. DNA of the CDR3: TGTGCCAGCAGCGTAGATGGGACTAGATCCTACAATGAGCAGTTCTTC. It codes for CASSVDGTRSYNEQFF.

This clone was picked up one time. The same CDR3 is also encoded by other DNA sequences in this sample. V usage is TRBV6-4 and J usage is TRBJ1-5; 7 bases align to TRBD1. Trimming at V came to 3 bases and at J to 2 bases, leaving 1 base not matched to a gene. Germline loops: CDR1 MRHNA, CDR2 SNTAGT. This CDR3 is 14 amino acids long. CDR3 sequence (DNA): TGTGCCAGCAGTGAAGGGGGCGGCAATCAGCCCCAGCATTTT. Its protein is CASSEGGGNQPQHF.

This chain connects TRBV6-5 to TRBJ2-3; a weak D match, TRBD2 (6 bases). V lost 8 bases to trimming and J lost 8 bases, with 23 bases between them. CDR1 and CDR2 from the germline V gene are MNHEY and SVGAGI. The CDR3 covers 15 residues. CDR3 nucleotides: TGTGCCAGCGCCGGAGGGACTTGGGGGAGAGGTACGCAGTATTTT. Translating it yields CASAGGTWGRGTQYF.

The V and J genes are TRBV5-4 and TRBJ2-7; a possible D gene is TRBD1 (5 bases). Per the germline V gene, CDR1 is SGHNT and CDR2 is YYREEE (reference sequence). The CDR3 runs to 13 residues. Trimming removed 4 bases at V and 4 bases at J, with 12 bases between. Here the CDR3 DNA reads TGTGCCAGCAGCCAGGGATTACCTTACGAGCAGTACTTC. This translates into CASSQGLPYEQYF.

V usage is TRBV12-3 or TRBV12-4 and J usage is TRBJ2-3; D ambiguous. The CDR3 totals 11 residues. Trimming cost V 8 bases and J 4 bases, with 7 bases left between them. CDR3 bases: TGTGCCAGCTTATCCGCAGATACGCAGTATTTT. Its protein is CASLSADTQYF.

V and J are TRBV2 and TRBJ2-3, with 11 bases fitting TRBD2. The V gene end was trimmed by 4 bases and the J gene end by 2 bases; junction bases not matched to a gene: 2. Germline loops: CDR1 SNHLY, CDR2 FYNNEI. This CDR3 has 15 amino acids. As DNA, the CDR3 is TGTGCCAGCAGTGTACTAGCGGGAGCCACAGATACGCAGTATTTT. Its protein is CASSVLAGATDTQYF. The full variable domain, completed using reference TRBV2 and TRBJ2-3, is EPEVTQTPSHQVTQMGQEVILRCVPISNHLYFYWYRQILGQKVEFLVSFYNNEISEKSEIFDDQFSVERPDGSNFTLKIRSTKLEDSAMYFCASSVLAGATDTQYFGPGTRLTVL.

V and J are TRBV2 and TRBJ2-2; 7 nucleotides align to TRBD1. Germline V gene data show CDR1 as SNHLY and CDR2 as FYNNEI. The CDR3 length is 15 residues. Losses at the gene ends were 8 bases for V and 1 base for J; bases not matched to a gene: 7. For the CDR3, the DNA is TGTGCCAGCCGAGAGGACAGGCTGAACACCGGGGAGCTGTTTTTT. It yields the protein CASREDRLNTGELFF.

V usage is TRBV3-1 (or the pseudogene TRBV3-2) and J usage is TRBJ2-7, with D hard to call. The CDR3 has 14 residues. V was clipped by 4 bases and J by 5 bases, with 15 bases between them. Germline assignment: CDR1 LGHDT and CDR2 YNNKEL (reference sequence). The DNA for the CDR3 is TGTGCCAGCAGCCCCACTACAGTGATGGACGAGCAGTACTTC. It translates to CASSPTTVMDEQYF.

The chain couples TRBV19 to TRBJ1-2, with a possible D match to TRBD1 (5 bases). The germline V gene has CDR1 LNHDA and CDR2 SQIVND (reference sequence). The V end lost 4 bases, the J end lost 5 bases, and 14 bases lay between the germline ends. The CDR3 spans 14 residues. The CDR3 loop is CASSRGVEDYGYTF. The CDR3 region has the DNA TGTGCCAGTAGTAGGGGCGTCGAGGATTATGGCTACACCTTC.

This chain links TRBV5-1 with TRBJ1-1; no firm D call. V lost 0 bases, J lost 2 bases, and 14 bases lay in between. Germline V gene lookup returns CDR1 SGHRS and CDR2 YFSETQ. This CDR3 is 16 amino acids long. The CDR3 loop reads CASSLAPSGVNTEAFF. The CDR3 coding sequence is TGCGCCAGCAGCTTGGCGCCTTCCGGGGTCAACACTGAAGCTTTCTTT.

This clone was detected only once. The same CDR3 arises from other DNA sequences in this sample as well. The chain uses TRBV6-1 and TRBJ2-7; the match to TRBD1 covers 9 bases. There are 14 residues in the CDR3. J gave up 4 bases and V 1 base, and 2 bases lay outside the gene matches. Looked up from germline, CDR1 is MNHNS and CDR2 is SASEGT. CDR3 in amino acids: CASSEGTGAYEQYF. In nucleotides, the CDR3 is TGTGCCAGCAGTGAAGGGACAGGGGCTTACGAGCAGTACTTC.

The chain has TRBV6-5 and TRBJ1-4; D is unclear. Per the germline V gene, CDR1 is MNHEY and CDR2 is SVGAGI. V gave up 5 bases and J gave up 2 bases, with 3 bases separating them. This CDR3 spans 12 amino acids. In DNA, the CDR3 is TGTGCCAGCAGTCGGACTAATGAAAAACTGTTTTTT. The encoded protein is CASSRTNEKLFF.

This chain joins TRBV27 and TRBJ2-7, with TRBD2 matching 7 bases. The length of the CDR3 is 14 residues. The ends lost 7 bases at V and 0 bases at J; junction bases unmatched: 6. CDR1 is MNHEY and CDR2 is SMNVEV in the germline V gene (reference sequence). The CDR3 region is CASKGGGSSYEQYF. CDR3 bases: TGTGCCAGCAAGGGTGGCGGGAGCTCCTACGAGCAGTACTTC.

V and J are TRBV6-1 and TRBJ2-1, with 12 bases matching TRBD2. This CDR3 spans 15 amino acids. The J segment lost 4 bases and the V segment lost 2 bases, leaving 0 bases of the junction unmatched. Germline lookup yields CDR1 MNHNS and CDR2 SASEGT. CDR3 bases: TGTGCCAGCAGTGAACTAGCGGGAGGGTACAATGAGCAGTTCTTC. Amino acids: CASSELAGGYNEQFF.

This clone was observed once. V and J are TRBV5-1 and TRBJ1-2; no reliable D call. The CDR3 consists of 13 residues. Germline loops: CDR1 SGHRS, CDR2 YFSETQ. Trimming pared 1 base from V and 3 bases from J, leaving 7 bases between. The CDR3 DNA follows: TGCGCCAGCAGCTTGTCAGGTTACTATGGCTACACCTTC. The encoded protein is CASSLSGYYGYTF.

The chain employs TRBV7-8 and TRBJ2-1; TRBD2 matches 16 bases. J lost 9 bases, V lost 3 bases, and 8 bases had no gene match. CDR1 is SGHVS, CDR2 FQNEAQ, per germline. CDR3 length: 17 amino acids. CDR3 protein: CASSFTEGLAGGGEQFF. In DNA, the CDR3 is TGTGCCAGCAGCTTTACCGAGGGACTAGCGGGAGGGGGTGAGCAGTTCTTC.

The chain joins TRBV5-6 to TRBJ2-7, with 10 nucleotides matching TRBD2. V shed 4 bases, J shed 0 bases, and the junction held 7 bases outside the gene matches. Germline assignment: CDR1 SGHDT and CDR2 YYEEEE. This CDR3 has 16 amino acids. The CDR3 region is CASSPRTSGNSYEQYF. Here the CDR3 DNA reads TGTGCCAGCAGCCCACGGACTAGCGGTAACTCCTACGAGCAGTACTTC.

The genes are TRBV11-2 and TRBJ2-1; D uncertain. V was clipped by 2 bases and J by 7 bases, with 12 bases between them. This CDR3 has 14 residues. Germline CDR1 and CDR2: SGHAT and FQNNGV. The CDR3 is CASSLRLAVNEQFF. CDR3 coding DNA: TGTGCCAGCAGCTTACGCCTTGCGGTTAATGAGCAGTTCTTC.

The chain joins TRBV7-2 to TRBJ2-7; a weak D match, TRBD2 (6 bases). CDR3 length: 15 residues. CDR1 is SGHTA and CDR2 is FQGNSA in the germline V gene. Trimming stripped 0 bases from V and 9 bases from J, with 18 bases between. Here the CDR3 DNA reads TGTGCCAGCAGCTTAGCTCCGGGTTCGGGGGATAGGCAGTACTTC. It specifies CASSLAPGSGDRQYF.

The chain is built from TRBV6-5 and TRBJ2-7; 10 nucleotides align to TRBD2. The CDR3 totals 16 residues. In germline, CDR1 is MNHEY, CDR2 SVGAGI. Trimming cost V 2 bases and J 1 base; bases outside gene matches: 5. CDR3 in amino acids: CASSYLGLAASYEQYF. CDR3 DNA: TGTGCCAGCAGTTACCTCGGACTAGCGGCTTCCTACGAGCAGTACTTC.